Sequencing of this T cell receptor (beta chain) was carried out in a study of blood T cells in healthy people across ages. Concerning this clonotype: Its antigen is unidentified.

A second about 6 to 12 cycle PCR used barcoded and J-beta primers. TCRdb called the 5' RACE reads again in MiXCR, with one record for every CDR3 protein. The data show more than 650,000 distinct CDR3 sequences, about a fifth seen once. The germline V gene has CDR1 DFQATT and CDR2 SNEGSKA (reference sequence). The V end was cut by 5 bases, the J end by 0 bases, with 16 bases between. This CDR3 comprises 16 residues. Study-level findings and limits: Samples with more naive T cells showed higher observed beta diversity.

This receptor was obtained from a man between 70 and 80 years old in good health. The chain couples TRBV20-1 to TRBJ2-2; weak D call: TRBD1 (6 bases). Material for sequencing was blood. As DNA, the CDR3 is TGCAGTGCTCCCGGATCAGGGGCCGCGAACACCGGGGAGCTGTTTTTT. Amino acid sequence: CSAPGSGAANTGELFF.